This T cell receptor (beta chain) was recorded in a study of regulatory T cells in long-lasting Graves disease. Libraries of TCR beta came from iRepertoire HTBI primers plus Arm-PCR of CDR3 regions. Original processing notes: Samples jointly harbored 62 TRBV and about 15 TRBJ segments. TCRdb passed the multiplex PCR reads through MiXCR, listing each CDR3 protein once. These V and J calls are TCRdb output, not the study's own analysis. Among roughly 490,000 distinct CDR3 sequences listed, about 22% were seen once. Germline V gene lookup returns CDR1 MNHNS and CDR2 SASEGT. The CDR3 sequence is 12 residues long. Trimming stripped 6 bases from V and 6 bases from J, with 11 bases between. Time point given: persistent/refractory GD, antithyroid drugs over 5 years with positive TRAb. PBMC RNA served as the TCR library source. Many counts were recorded for this clonotype.

The clonotype was recovered from a female donor with Graves disease. This rearrangement joins TRBV6-1 to TRBJ1-2, with D possibly being TRBD1 (5 bases). The sequencing here drew on peripheral blood mononuclear cells (PBMCs), taken when the disease was refractory, from a patient treated with antithyroid drugs. Here the CDR3 DNA reads TGTGCCAGCAGCCAGGGCTTCGATGGCTACACCTTC. It specifies CASSQGFDGYTF.